These 25 T cell receptor beta chains were sequenced from one sample in a study of CD8+ T cells in alopecia areata. cDNA prepared by RNA extraction and subsequent reverse transcription served as the template for sequencing. Sequenced by immunoSEQ multiplex PCR; TCRdb stores in-frame clones only, minus some. The sample consists of approximately 180,000 clones, less than 75% of them appearing once. Sequenced here: CD8+ T cells sorted from blood, sampled at week 0. Receptors were obtained from a human donor with alopecia areata.

This sequence joins TRBV28 and TRBJ2-7, with D hard to call. Germline V CDR1 and CDR2: MDHEN, SYDVKM. Between the trimmed V and J ends, which lost 4 bases and 4 bases, there was a span of 11 bases. CDR3 length equals 13 residues. The CDR3 region is CASSSAARYEQYF. The CDR3 nucleotides are TGTGCCAGCAGTTCGGCCGCTCGGTACGAGCAGTACTTC.

V usage is TRBV27 and J usage is TRBJ1-1; D gene uncertain. Trimming pared 0 bases from V and 2 bases from J, leaving 10 bases between. The germline gives CDR1 MNHEY, CDR2 SMNVEV (reference sequence). This CDR3 comprises 15 residues. The DNA of the CDR3 is TGTGCCAGCAGTTTATCGAAGGCAGCAAACACTGAAGCTTTCTTT. Amino acids: CASSLSKAANTEAFF.

The chain couples TRBV29-1 to TRBJ2-5; D uncertain. The CDR3 has 12 amino acids. The V and J ends lost 3 bases and 1 base respectively, with 6 bases between them. Per the germline V gene, CDR1 is SQVTM and CDR2 is ANQGSEA. CDR3 sequence reads: CSVDKGQETQYF. The CDR3 bases are TGCAGCGTTGATAAGGGCCAAGAGACCCAGTACTTC.

The V and J genes are TRBV29-1 and TRBJ1-3; no clear D gene. V gave up 0 bases and J gave up 0 bases, with 9 bases separating them. The CDR3 runs to 15 residues. Germline-derived CDR1 and CDR2 are SQVTM and ANQGSEA. The DNA of the CDR3 is TGCAGCGTTGAAGACCGTGGGAACTCTGGAAACACCATATATTTT. Its protein is CSVEDRGNSGNTIYF. Supplemented by reference TRBV29-1 and TRBJ1-3, the full variable domain reads SAVISQKPSRDICQRGTSLTIQCQVDSQVTMMFWYRQQPGQSLTLIATANQGSEATYESGFVIDKFPISRPNLTFSTLTVSNMSPEDSSIYLCSVEDRGNSGNTIYFGEGSWLTVV.

J is TRBJ1-2 and V is TRBV27; D unresolved. Per the germline V gene, CDR1 is MNHEY and CDR2 is SMNVEV (reference sequence). The V end was cut by 5 bases, the J end by 3 bases, with 16 bases between. The CDR3 is made up of 15 amino acids. CDR3 DNA sequence: TGTGCCAGCAGTCCCTCCTCCGTGTCGGACTATGGCTACACCTTC. Its protein is CASSPSSVSDYGYTF.

This clone turned up a few times. The chain carries TRBV29-1 and TRBJ2-1, with unresolved D. The CDR3 totals 12 residues. Germline assignment: CDR1 SQVTM and CDR2 ANQGSEA. With 4 bases removed from V and 5 bases from J, the gap between germline ends came to 9 bases. CDR3 DNA sequence: TGCAGCGTTGTTGTCCGCCACAATGAGCAGTTCTTC. It specifies CSVVVRHNEQFF.

The chain links TRBV9 to TRBJ1-3; perhaps TRBD1 as D (6 bases). The CDR3 consists of 17 residues. V gave up 0 bases and J gave up 0 bases, with 13 bases separating them. Germline CDR1 and CDR2: SGDLS and YYNGEE. This CDR3 is CASSVGGGMDSGNTIYF. The CDR3 DNA reads TGTGCCAGCAGCGTAGGAGGGGGAATGGACTCTGGAAACACCATATATTTT.

CDR3 DNA: TGCGCCAGCAGCTTGGCCAGGACCAACACTGAAGCTTTCTTT. This gives the protein CASSLARTNTEAFF. This chain connects TRBV5-1 to TRBJ1-1; D is uncertain. The ends were cut back, 0 bases at V and 2 bases at J, with 8 bases in the middle. CDR3 length: 14 residues. CDR1 and CDR2 from the germline V gene are SGHRS and YFSETQ.

The CDR3 DNA reads as TGTGCCAGCAGTCCTGGGACAGTGGCTACCGGGGAGCTGTTTTTT. Amino acid sequence: CASSPGTVATGELFF. V gene TRBV6-5 combines with J gene TRBJ2-2; 7 nucleotides match TRBD1. The CDR3 contains 15 residues. The trim removed 5 bases at V and 5 bases at J, leaving 8 bases unmatched. Germline V gene sequence: CDR1 MNHEY, CDR2 SVGAGI.

V and J are TRBV21-1 and TRBJ1-5; the table's D call of TRBD1 was not tested on the DNA. TRBV21-1 is noted as a pseudogene. The CDR3 length is 16 residues. The CDR3 sequence: CASSQQKVADNQPQHF. Written as DNA, the CDR3 is TGTGCCAGCAGCCAACAGAAGGTGGCAGACAATCAGCCCCAGCATTTT.

The J gene is TRBJ1-1, the V gene TRBV30; TRBD1 matches 10 bases. This CDR3 contains 13 residues. Germline values: CDR1 GTSNPN, CDR2 SVGIG (reference sequence). V was clipped by 3 bases and J by 5 bases; unmatched bases: 3. The CDR3 spells CAWRDRGGTEAFF. The CDR3 nucleotides are TGTGCCTGGAGGGACAGGGGGGGAACTGAAGCTTTCTTT. Complete variable domain (other parts from reference TRBV30 and TRBJ1-1): SQTIHQWPATLVQPVGSPLSLECTVEGTSNPNLYWYRQAAGRGLQLLFYSVGIGQISSEVPQNLSASRPQDRQFILSSKKLLLSDSGFYLCAWRDRGGTEAFFGQGTRLTVV.

The rearrangement joins TRBV30 to TRBJ1-6; perhaps TRBD1 as D (6 bases). CDR1 is GTSNPN and CDR2 is SVGIG in the germline V gene (reference sequence). The V end lost 4 bases, the J end lost 1 base, and 8 bases lay between the germline ends. The CDR3 sequence is 14 residues long. CDR3 in amino acids: CAWTTGSYNSPLHF. CDR3 nucleotide sequence: TGTGCCTGGACCACAGGGTCCTATAATTCACCCCTCCACTTT.

This clone was counted once. In the same sample, other DNA sequences code for this CDR3. The chain is built from TRBV9 and TRBJ2-7; D may match TRBD1 or TRBD2 (5 bases each). Trimming left V 0 bases short and J 0 bases short, with 10 bases between. Germline values: CDR1 SGDLS, CDR2 YYNGEE. The CDR3 contains 15 residues. The CDR3 bases are TGTGCCAGCAGCGTAGGAGCAGGGAGCTCCTACGAGCAGTACTTC. Protein sequence: CASSVGAGSSYEQYF.

CDR3 DNA: TGTGCCAGCAGCGTAAGCAGGGAGAATGAGCAGTTCTTC. It translates to CASSVSRENEQFF. The V gene is TRBV7-8, the J gene TRBJ2-1; perhaps D is TRBD1 or TRBD2 (5 bases each). Germline-derived CDR1 and CDR2 are SGHVS and FQNEAQ. There are 13 residues in the CDR3. V shed 5 bases and J shed 7 bases, with 12 bases lying between them.

There are a few counts of this clone. The genes are TRBV9 and TRBJ2-5; 10 bases are a match to TRBD1. CDR1 and CDR2 (germline): SGDLS, YYNGEE. With V trimmed by 3 bases and J by 0 bases, 11 bases remained unmatched. The CDR3 has 18 amino acids. CDR3: CASSAPLTGTGDQETQYF. CDR3 bases: TGTGCCAGCAGCGCCCCCCTCACCGGGACAGGGGACCAAGAGACCCAGTACTTC.

The gene calls are TRBV5-1 and TRBJ2-4; D ambiguous. Germline-derived CDR1 and CDR2 are SGHRS and YFSETQ. The CDR3 covers 15 residues. Trimming pared 4 bases from V and 0 bases from J, leaving 11 bases between. In DNA form, the CDR3 reads TGCGCCAGCAGCCGCCCCCAGGAAGCCAAAAACATTCAGTACTTC. Translation: CASSRPQEAKNIQYF.

In nucleotides, the CDR3 is TGTGCCAGCAGCTTGTTACCAGGGAGCACAGATACGCAGTATTTT. Encoded protein: CASSLLPGSTDTQYF. The genes are TRBV5-6 and TRBJ2-3, with TRBD1 as a possible D gene (5 bases). The V gene's germline CDR1 is SGHDT and CDR2 YYEEEE. CDR3 length equals 15 residues. V was clipped by 1 base and J by 0 bases, with 9 bases between them. Filled out from reference TRBV5-6 and TRBJ2-3, the complete variable domain reads DAGVTQSPTHLIKTRGQQVTLRCSPKSGHDTVSWYQQALGQGPQFIFQYYEEEERQRGNFPDRFSGHQFPNYSSELNVNALLLGDSALYLCASSLLPGSTDTQYFGPGTRLTVL.

The V and J genes are TRBV7-9 and TRBJ2-7; D gene unclear. The CDR3 sequence is 11 residues long. Trimming removed 4 bases from V and 6 bases from J, with 7 bases in between. Germline-derived CDR1 and CDR2 are SEHNR and FQNEAQ (reference sequence). The CDR3 DNA sequence: TGTGCCAGCAGCTCTCTCGGCGAGCAGTACTTC. Protein: CASSSLGEQYF.

The rearrangement uses TRBV30 and TRBJ2-3, with D possibly being TRBD1 or TRBD2 (5 bases each). Germline CDR1 and CDR2: GTSNPN and SVGIG (reference sequence). The V end lost 4 bases, the J end lost 2 bases, and 10 bases lay between the germline ends. The CDR3 consists of 13 residues. The CDR3 loop is CAWIVGPTDTQYF. DNA for the CDR3: TGTGCCTGGATCGTGGGACCCACAGATACGCAGTATTTT.

The chain links TRBV15 to TRBJ1-1, with D possibly TRBD1 on 5 matching bases. Trimming removed 0 bases from V and 10 bases from J, with 21 bases in between. This CDR3 comprises 16 residues. Germline values: CDR1 LNHNV, CDR2 YYDKDF (reference sequence). The CDR3 here is CATSRDRGLGEGGAFF. CDR3 DNA: TGTGCCACCAGCAGAGATAGGGGCCTAGGGGAAGGTGGAGCTTTCTTT.

The V call is TRBV4-2, the J call TRBJ2-3, with D possibly TRBD2 on 6 matching bases. The ends were cut back, 8 bases at V and 1 base at J, with 13 bases in the middle. The CDR3 extends over 14 amino acids. The germline CDR1 and CDR2 sequences are LGHNA and YNFKEQ. CDR3 coding DNA: TGTGCCAGCGGGGAGGAACGGGGCACAGATACGCAGTATTTT. Amino acids: CASGEERGTDTQYF.

This clone is a singleton in its sample. The rearrangement uses TRBV7-9 and TRBJ1-6; no clear D. The CDR3 has 13 residues. Germline V CDR1 and CDR2: SEHNR, FQNEAQ (reference sequence). Between the trimmed V and J ends, which lost 5 bases and 9 bases, there was a span of 11 bases. CDR3 loop: CASSTRRSSPLHF. The CDR3 DNA follows: TGTGCCAGCAGCACACGGCGGAGTTCACCCCTCCACTTT.

The rearrangement links TRBV11-2 to TRBJ2-3; D is undetermined. The germline V gene has CDR1 SGHAT and CDR2 FQNNGV. Deletions cut 5 bases from V and 6 bases from J, with 9 bases between. The CDR3 sequence is 12 residues long. The CDR3 nucleotides read TGTGCCAGCAGCCAAAGTTCTGATACGCAGTATTTT. The encoded protein is CASSQSSDTQYF.

V is TRBV7-9 and J is TRBJ2-5; unclear D gene. The CDR3 covers 13 residues. V was pared by 8 bases and J by 6 bases, with 16 bases between. CDR1 is SEHNR and CDR2 is FQNEAQ in the germline V gene (reference sequence). The CDR3 nucleotides are TGTGCCAGCCAAAGACCCGGTTCGAAGACCCAGTACTTC. Translation gives CASQRPGSKTQYF.

This chain uses TRBV6-5 with TRBJ2-5, with a weak D call TRBD2 (5 bases). The CDR3 is 14 residues long. In germline, CDR1 is MNHEY, CDR2 SVGAGI. V was shortened by 4 bases and J by 2 bases, with 11 bases between the two germline ends. In DNA form, the CDR3 reads TGTGCCAGCAGTTCACTCCGGGAACAAGAGACCCAGTACTTC. Residues: CASSSLREQETQYF.